This TCR beta chain stems from a study of blood T cell repertoires in COVID-19. Study-level background: The United States, Italy and Spain provided the acute and convalescent COVID-19 samples. Sample material is recorded as cDNA or gDNA derived from T cells, B-cell-depleted T cells, or PBMCs.

Trimming shortened V by 0 bases and J by 0 bases, and 16 bases separated the two germline ends. Germline V gene data show CDR1 as SGDLS and CDR2 as YYNGEE. The CDR3 runs to 18 residues. Sequencing used immunoSEQ multiplex PCR; TCRdb keeps in-frame clones, though not all of them. The table shows about 280,000 clones, with around 88% occurring only once. This TCR was recovered from a woman aged 40 to 55 who had recovered from COVID-19. The material sequenced was PBMCs or T cells enriched from blood (not recorded which). The chain carries TRBV9 and TRBJ2-1, with D perhaps TRBD1 (5 bases). Here the CDR3 DNA reads TGTGCCAGCAGCGTAGCTAAACACAGGCCGAGCTCCTACAATGAGCAGTTCTTC. It is translated as CASSVAKHRPSSYNEQFF.